The present TCR beta chain was sequenced within a study of cytomegalovirus exposure and HLA in healthy donors. Findings and limits, study-wide: A later analysis reportedly found fewer N-insertions in an Asian-associated ancestry cluster than the approximately 700-donor mean. Analysis performed later found 16,000 or so TCR beta sequences associated with HLA alleles at 0.05 false discovery rate. Both high specificity and high sensitivity reportedly marked the classifier's diagnosis of cytomegalovirus status. Only CMV serostatus was available as immune exposure information.

On this clone itself: No antigen is known for it.

Germline CDR1 and CDR2: MNHEY and SVGAGI. This CDR3 has 14 amino acids. Trimming cost V 4 bases and J 3 bases; bases outside gene matches: 6. Both 60 Vbeta primers and 13 Jbeta primers went into the PCR. This table comes from immunoSEQ multiplex PCR, and its TCRdb copy is limited to in-frame clones, with some not included. Its table records about 58,000 clones. The source is a woman under 30 in good health and CMV-seronegative. This rearrangement joins TRBV6-5 to TRBJ2-7, with 7 bases matching TRBD1. Specimen: PBMCs. The CDR3, as DNA: TGTGCCAGCAGTTTAGCCCGGGACAGCTACGAGCAGTACTTC. It codes for CASSLARDSYEQYF.